This T cell receptor (beta chain) was identified in a study of T-cell reconstitution after alpha-beta-depleted transplantation in children. Unique molecular identifiers were used to barcode this TCRbeta library. TCRdb fed the PCR reads into MiXCR, producing one record per CDR3 protein. The sample carries around 680,000 distinct CDR3 sequences, roughly 17% recorded once. CDR1 and CDR2 from the germline V gene are SGHAT and FQNNGV. With 0 bases removed from V and 5 bases from J, the gap between germline ends came to 7 bases. The CDR3 loop spans 14 amino acids. This clonotype occurred a few times. This receptor was obtained from a human donor who donated a stem cell graft to a child with acute myeloid leukemia. Sequenced here: PBMCs from the stem cell graft donor, sampled from the stem cell graft. This rearrangement joins TRBV11-2 to TRBJ2-2; tentative D call: TRBD2 (5 bases). The CDR3 sequence is CASSLDPGTGELFF. In DNA, the CDR3 is TGTGCCAGCAGCTTAGATCCGGGAACCGGGGAGCTGTTTTTT.